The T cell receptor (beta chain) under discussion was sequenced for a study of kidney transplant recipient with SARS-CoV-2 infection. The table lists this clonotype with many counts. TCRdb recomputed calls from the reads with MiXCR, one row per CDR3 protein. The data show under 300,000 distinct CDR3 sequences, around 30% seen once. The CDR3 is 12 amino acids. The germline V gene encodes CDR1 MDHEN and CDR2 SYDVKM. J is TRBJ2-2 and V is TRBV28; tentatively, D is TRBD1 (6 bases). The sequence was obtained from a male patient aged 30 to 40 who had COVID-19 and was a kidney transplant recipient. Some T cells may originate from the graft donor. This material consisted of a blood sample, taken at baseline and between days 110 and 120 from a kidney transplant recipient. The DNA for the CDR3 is TGTGCTAGACAGGATTACACCGGGGAGCTGTTTTTT. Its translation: CARQDYTGELFF.